The sequence of this T cell receptor (beta chain) was determined in a study of blood T cells in healthy people across ages. The amount of total RNA extracted per sample was at least 6 micrograms. CDR3 length equals 16 residues. V lost 6 bases, J lost 1 base, and 16 bases lay in between. Combining a sample-barcoded 5' primer with a J-beta primer mix, a second PCR ran for roughly 6 to 12 cycles. One entry per CDR3 protein, called by TCRdb with MiXCR from the 5' RACE reads. The data contain 1.5 million to 2 million distinct CDR3 sequences, around 36% of them singletons. In this sample, this clonotype turned up a few times.

The TCR originated in a woman aged 25 to 39 in good health. The sample comprised blood. The V gene is TRBV12-3 or TRBV12-4, the J gene TRBJ1-3, with D hard to call. CDR3 loop: CASSSRKMFSGNTIYF. For the CDR3, the DNA is TGTGCCAGCAGCAGCAGAAAGATGTTTTCTGGAAACACCATATATTTT.